This T cell receptor beta chain is drawn from a study of cytomegalovirus exposure and HLA in healthy donors. Study observations and caveats: According to a later analysis, most TCR beta chains associated with CMV appeared HLA-restricted.

Per germline, CDR1 SGHAT and CDR2 FQNNGV. CDR3 length: 15 residues. V was trimmed by 5 bases and J by 2 bases, leaving 16 bases between them. Unrecorded immune exposures were likely, despite nominal health at sampling. The PCR contained 60 Vbeta and 13 Jbeta primers. TCRdb's copy holds only in-frame clones and misses some; the assay was immunoSEQ multiplex PCR. The sample yields more than 95,000 clones, 80% seen once. Regarding this clone: The antigen is undetermined.

The V call is TRBV11-2, the J call TRBJ2-7, with D possibly matching TRBD1 (6 bases). The origin of this receptor is a female donor in good health and CMV-seronegative. Input material: PBMCs. CDR3: CASSLRGTLTYEQYF. In nucleotides, the CDR3 is TGTGCCAGCAGCCTAAGGGGGACCCTAACCTACGAGCAGTACTTC.